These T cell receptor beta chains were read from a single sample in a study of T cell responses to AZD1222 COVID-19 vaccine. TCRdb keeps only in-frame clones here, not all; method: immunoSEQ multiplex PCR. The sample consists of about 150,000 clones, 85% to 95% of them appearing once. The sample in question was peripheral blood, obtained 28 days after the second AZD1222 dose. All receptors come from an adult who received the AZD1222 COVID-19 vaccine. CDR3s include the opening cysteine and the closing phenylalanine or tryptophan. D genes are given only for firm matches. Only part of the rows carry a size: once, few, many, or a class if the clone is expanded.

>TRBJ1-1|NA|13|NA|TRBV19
CASSLGQNTEAFF
TGTGCCAGTAGTCTGGGCCAGAACACTGAAGCTTTCTTT
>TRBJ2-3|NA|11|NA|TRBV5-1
CASSTTDTQYF
TGCGCCAGCTCAACAACAGATACGCAGTATTTT
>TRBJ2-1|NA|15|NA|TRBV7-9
CASSLAPRADNEQFF
TGTGCCAGCAGCTTAGCGCCCAGGGCGGACAATGAGCAGTTCTTC
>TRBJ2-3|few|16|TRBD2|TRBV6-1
CASSGVAGGSTDTQYF
TGTGCCAGCAGTGGAGTAGCGGGAGGAAGCACAGATACGCAGTATTTT
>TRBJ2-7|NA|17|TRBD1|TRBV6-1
CASSEHPPPGQGYEQYF
TGTGCCAGCAGTGAACACCCCCCTCCGGGACAGGGTTACGAGCAGTACTTC
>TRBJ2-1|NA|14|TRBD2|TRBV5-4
CASRTSGRAYEQFF
TGTGCCAGCAGAACTAGCGGGAGGGCCTATGAGCAGTTCTTC
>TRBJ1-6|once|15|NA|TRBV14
CASSRYRDGGSPLHF
TGTGCCAGCAGCCGGTACCGGGACGGGGGTTCACCCCTCCACTTT
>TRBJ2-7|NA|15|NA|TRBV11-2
CASSHPATIVYEQYF
TGTGCCAGCAGCCACCCAGCGACTATAGTCTACGAGCAGTACTTC
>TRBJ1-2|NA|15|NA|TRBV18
CASSQTRGEVEGYTF
TGTGCCAGCTCACAGACACGGGGGGAAGTGGAAGGCTACACCTTC
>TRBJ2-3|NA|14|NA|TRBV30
CAWGGRTPPDTQYF
TGTGCCTGGGGGGGACGGACCCCTCCAGATACGCAGTATTTT
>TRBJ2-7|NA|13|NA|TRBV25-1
CASRDRMRREQYF
TGTGCCAGCAGGGATCGGATGAGGAGGGAGCAGTACTTC
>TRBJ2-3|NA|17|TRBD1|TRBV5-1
CASSKSLQGASRDTQYF
TGCGCCAGCAGCAAATCCCTCCAGGGGGCAAGTCGGGATACGCAGTATTTT
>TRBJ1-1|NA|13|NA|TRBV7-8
CASTSDGSTEAFF
TGTGCCAGCACCTCAGACGGTTCTACTGAAGCTTTCTTT
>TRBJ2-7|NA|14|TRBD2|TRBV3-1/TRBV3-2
CATSRGTSGYEQYF
TGTGCCACCTCCCGTGGGACTAGCGGCTACGAGCAGTACTTC
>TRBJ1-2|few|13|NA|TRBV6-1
CASSETANYGYTF
TGTGCCAGCAGTGAGACAGCTAACTATGGCTACACCTTC
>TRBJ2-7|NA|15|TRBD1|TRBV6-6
CASRPSGQGVHEQYF
TGTGCCAGCAGACCATCCGGACAGGGTGTCCACGAGCAGTACTTC
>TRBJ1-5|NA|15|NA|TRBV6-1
CASSDPGISNQPQHF
TGTGCCAGCAGTGATCCAGGAATCAGCAATCAGCCCCAGCATTTT
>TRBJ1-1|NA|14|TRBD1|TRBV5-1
CASSSGQKNTEAFF
TGCGCCAGCAGCTCGGGACAGAAGAACACTGAAGCTTTCTTT
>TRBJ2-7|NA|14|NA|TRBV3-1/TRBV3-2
CASSRYYVRSEQYF
TGTGCCAGCAGCCGGTACTACGTCCGGTCCGAGCAGTACTTC
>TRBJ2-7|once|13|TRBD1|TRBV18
CASSPWTGSEQYF
TGTGCCAGCTCACCCTGGACAGGGAGCGAGCAGTACTTC